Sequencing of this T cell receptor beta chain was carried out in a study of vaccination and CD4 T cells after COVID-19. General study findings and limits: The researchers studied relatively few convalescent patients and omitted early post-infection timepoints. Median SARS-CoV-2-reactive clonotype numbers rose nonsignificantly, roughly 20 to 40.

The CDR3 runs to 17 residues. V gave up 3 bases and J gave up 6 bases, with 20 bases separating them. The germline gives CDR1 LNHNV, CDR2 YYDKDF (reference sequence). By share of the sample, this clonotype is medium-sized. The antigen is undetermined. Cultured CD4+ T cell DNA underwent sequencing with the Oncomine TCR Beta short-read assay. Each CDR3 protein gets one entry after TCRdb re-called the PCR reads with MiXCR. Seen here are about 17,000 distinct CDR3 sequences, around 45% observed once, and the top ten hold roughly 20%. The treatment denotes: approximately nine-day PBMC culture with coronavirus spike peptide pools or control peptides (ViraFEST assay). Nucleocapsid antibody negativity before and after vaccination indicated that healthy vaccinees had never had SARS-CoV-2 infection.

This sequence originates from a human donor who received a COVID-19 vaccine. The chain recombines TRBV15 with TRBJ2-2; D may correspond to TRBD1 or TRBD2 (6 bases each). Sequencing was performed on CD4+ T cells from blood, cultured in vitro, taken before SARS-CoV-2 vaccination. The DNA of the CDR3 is TGTGCCACCAGCAGCCACGATAGGGGGGCGAGGGCCGGGGAGCTGTTTTTT. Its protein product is CATSSHDRGARAGELFF.